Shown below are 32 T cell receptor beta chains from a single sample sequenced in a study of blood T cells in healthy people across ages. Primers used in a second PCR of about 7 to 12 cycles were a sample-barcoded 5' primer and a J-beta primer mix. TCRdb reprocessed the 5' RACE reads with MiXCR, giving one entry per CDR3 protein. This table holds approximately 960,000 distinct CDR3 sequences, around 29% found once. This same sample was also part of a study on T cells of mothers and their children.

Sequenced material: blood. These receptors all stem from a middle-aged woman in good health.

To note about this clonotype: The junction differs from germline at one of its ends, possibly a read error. The CDR3 DNA reads as TGTGCCGGCAGTTTAGGGGCCGGCGACTACGAGCAGTACTTC. Its protein is CAGSLGAGDYEQYF. This chain connects TRBV27 to TRBJ2-7; D is perhaps TRBD1 (5 bases). This CDR3 has 14 amino acids. Germline lookup yields CDR1 MNHEY and CDR2 SMNVEV (reference sequence).

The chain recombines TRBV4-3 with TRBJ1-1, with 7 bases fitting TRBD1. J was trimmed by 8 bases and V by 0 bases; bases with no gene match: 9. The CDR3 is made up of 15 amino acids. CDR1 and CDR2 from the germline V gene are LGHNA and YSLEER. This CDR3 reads CASSQDNLGGQEAFF. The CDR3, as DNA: TGCGCCAGCAGCCAAGATAATCTAGGGGGACAGGAAGCTTTCTTT.

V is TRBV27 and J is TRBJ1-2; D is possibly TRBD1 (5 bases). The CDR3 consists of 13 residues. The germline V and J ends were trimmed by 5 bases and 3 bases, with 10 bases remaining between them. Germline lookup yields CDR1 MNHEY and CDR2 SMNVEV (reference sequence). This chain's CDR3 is CASSTGGYYGYTF. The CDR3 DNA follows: TGTGCCAGCAGTACGGGGGGTTACTATGGCTACACCTTC.

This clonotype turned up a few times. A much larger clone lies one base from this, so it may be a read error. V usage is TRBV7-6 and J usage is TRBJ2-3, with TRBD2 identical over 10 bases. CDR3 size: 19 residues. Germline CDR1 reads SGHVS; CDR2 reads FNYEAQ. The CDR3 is CASSPGHTPGLANPDMQYF. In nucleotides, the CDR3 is TGTGCCAGCAGCCCGGGACATACCCCGGGACTAGCGAATCCAGATATGCAGTATTTT.

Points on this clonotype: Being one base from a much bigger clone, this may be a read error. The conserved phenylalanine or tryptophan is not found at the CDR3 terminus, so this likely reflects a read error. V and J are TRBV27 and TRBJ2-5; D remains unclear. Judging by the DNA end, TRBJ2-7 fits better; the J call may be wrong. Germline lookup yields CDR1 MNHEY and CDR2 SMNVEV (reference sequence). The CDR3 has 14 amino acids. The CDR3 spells CASSPDEAPHEQYL. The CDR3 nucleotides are TGTGCCAGCAGTCCGGACGAGGCCCCCCACGAGCAGTACCTC.

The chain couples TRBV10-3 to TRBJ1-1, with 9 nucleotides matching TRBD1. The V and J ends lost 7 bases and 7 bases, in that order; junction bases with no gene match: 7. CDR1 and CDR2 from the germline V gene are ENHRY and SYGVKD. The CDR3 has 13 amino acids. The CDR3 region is CAINPGQGDEAFF. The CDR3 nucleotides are TGTGCCATCAACCCGGGACAGGGCGATGAAGCTTTCTTT.

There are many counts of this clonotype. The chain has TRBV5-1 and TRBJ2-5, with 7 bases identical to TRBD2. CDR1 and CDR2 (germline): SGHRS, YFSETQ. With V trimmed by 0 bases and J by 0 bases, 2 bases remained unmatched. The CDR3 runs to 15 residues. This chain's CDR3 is CASSLAGLDQETQYF. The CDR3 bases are TGCGCCAGCAGCTTGGCCGGACTAGACCAAGAGACCCAGTACTTC.

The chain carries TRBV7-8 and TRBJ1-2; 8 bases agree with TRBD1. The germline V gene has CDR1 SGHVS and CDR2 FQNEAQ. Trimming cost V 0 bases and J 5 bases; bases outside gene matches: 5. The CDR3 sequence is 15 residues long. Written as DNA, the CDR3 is TGTGCCAGCAGCTTAGCCAGGACAGGGAGGTATGGCTACACCTTC. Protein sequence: CASSLARTGRYGYTF.

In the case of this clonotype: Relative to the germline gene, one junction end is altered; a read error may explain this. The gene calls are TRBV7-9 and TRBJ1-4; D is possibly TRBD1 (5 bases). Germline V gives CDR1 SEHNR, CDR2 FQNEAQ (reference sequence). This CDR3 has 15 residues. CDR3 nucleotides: TGTGTCAGCAGCCCAACTGGGGGGGAAAGCGAAAAACTGTTTTTT. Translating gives CVSSPTGGESEKLFF. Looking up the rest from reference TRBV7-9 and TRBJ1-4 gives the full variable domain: DTGVSQNPRHKITKRGQNVTFRCDPISEHNRLYWYRQTLGQGPEFLTYFQNEAQLEKSRLLSDRFSAERPKGSFSTLEIQRTEQGDSAMYLCVSSPTGGESEKLFFGSGTQLSVL.

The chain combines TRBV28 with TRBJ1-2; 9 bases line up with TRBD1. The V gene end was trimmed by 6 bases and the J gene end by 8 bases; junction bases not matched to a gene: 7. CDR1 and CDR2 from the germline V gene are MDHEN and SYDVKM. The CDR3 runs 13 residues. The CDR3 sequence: CASRPTGGEGYTF. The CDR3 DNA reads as TGTGCCAGCAGACCCACAGGGGGCGAAGGCTACACCTTC.

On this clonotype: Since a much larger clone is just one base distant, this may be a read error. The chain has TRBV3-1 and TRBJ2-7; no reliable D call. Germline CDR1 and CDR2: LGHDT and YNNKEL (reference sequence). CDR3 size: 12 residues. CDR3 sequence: CASSETLYGQYF. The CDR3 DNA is TGTGCCAGCAGCGAGACACTTTACGGGCAGTACTTC.

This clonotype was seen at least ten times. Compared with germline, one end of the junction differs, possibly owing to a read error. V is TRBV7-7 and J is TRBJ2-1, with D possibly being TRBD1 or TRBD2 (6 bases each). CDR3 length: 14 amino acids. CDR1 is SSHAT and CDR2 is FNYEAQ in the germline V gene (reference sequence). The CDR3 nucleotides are TGTGCTAGCAGCTTAGGGGGACTCGACAATGAGCAGTTCTTC. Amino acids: CASSLGGLDNEQFF. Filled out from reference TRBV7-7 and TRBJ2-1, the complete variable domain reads GAGVSQSPRYKVTKRGQDVTLRCDPISSHATLYWYQQALGQGPEFLTYFNYEAQPDKSGLPSDRFSAERPEGSISTLTIQRTEQRDSAMYRCASSLGGLDNEQFFGPGTRLTVL.

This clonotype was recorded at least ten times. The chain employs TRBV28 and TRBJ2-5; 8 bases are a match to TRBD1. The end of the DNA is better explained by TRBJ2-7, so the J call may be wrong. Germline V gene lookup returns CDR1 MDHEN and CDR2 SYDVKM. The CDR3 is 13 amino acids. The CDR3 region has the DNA TGTGCCAGCAGTTTCAGGGGGCGCGGCGAGCAGTACTTC. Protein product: CASSFRGRGEQYF.

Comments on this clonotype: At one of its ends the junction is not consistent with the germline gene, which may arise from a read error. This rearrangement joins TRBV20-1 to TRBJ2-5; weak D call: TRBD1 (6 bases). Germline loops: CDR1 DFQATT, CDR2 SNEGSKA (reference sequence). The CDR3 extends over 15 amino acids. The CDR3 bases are TGCAATGCTAGAACTCTAGTGGGGGCGATAAATGAGCAGTACTTC. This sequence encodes CNARTLVGAINEQYF.

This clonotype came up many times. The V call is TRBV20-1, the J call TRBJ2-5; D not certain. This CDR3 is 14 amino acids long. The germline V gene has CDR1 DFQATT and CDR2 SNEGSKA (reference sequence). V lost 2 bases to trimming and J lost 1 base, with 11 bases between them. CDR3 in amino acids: CSARNAGLQETQYF. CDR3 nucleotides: TGCAGTGCTAGAAATGCAGGTCTCCAAGAGACCCAGTACTTC.

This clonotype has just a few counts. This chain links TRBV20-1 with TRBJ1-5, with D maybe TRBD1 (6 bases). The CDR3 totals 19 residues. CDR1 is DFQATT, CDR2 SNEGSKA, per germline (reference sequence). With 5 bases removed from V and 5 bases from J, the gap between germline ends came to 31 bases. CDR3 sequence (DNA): TGCAGTGCTGAAACAGGGCTTTTAGCCCCGGACTCGGGGTATCAGCCCCAGCATTTT. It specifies CSAETGLLAPDSGYQPQHF.

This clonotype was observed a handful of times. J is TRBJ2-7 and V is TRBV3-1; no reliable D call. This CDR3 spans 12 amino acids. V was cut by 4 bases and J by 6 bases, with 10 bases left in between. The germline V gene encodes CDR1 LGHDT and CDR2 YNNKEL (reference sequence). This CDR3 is CASSPLHSEQYF. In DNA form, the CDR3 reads TGTGCCAGCAGCCCCCTCCATTCCGAGCAGTACTTC.

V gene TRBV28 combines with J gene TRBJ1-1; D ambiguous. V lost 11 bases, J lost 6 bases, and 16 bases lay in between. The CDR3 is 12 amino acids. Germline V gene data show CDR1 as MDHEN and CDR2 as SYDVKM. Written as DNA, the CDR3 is TGTGCCCACCGGGGTATCCTCCCTGAAGCTTTCTTT. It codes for CAHRGILPEAFF.

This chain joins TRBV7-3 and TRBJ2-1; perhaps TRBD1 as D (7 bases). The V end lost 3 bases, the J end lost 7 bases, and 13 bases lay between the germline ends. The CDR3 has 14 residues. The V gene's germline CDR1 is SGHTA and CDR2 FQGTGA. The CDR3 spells CASSLAGQSNEQFF. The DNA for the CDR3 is TGTGCCAGCAGCTTGGCGGGACAGTCTAATGAGCAGTTCTTC. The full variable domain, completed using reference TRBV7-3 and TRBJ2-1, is GAGVSQTPSNKVTEKGKYVELRCDPISGHTALYWYRQSLGQGPEFLIYFQGTGAADDSGLPNDRFFAVRPEGSVSTLKIQRTERGDSAVYLCASSLAGQSNEQFFGPGTRLTVL.

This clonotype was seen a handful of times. CDR3 protein: CASSQELYRGYEQYF. The CDR3 nucleotides read TGTGCCAGCAGCCAAGAACTCTATAGGGGGTACGAGCAGTACTTC. V and J are TRBV3-1 and TRBJ2-7; possibly TRBD1 for D (6 bases). The CDR3 has 15 residues. The germline CDR1 and CDR2 sequences are LGHDT and YNNKEL (reference sequence). The V end lost 0 bases, the J end lost 4 bases, and 13 bases lay between the germline ends.

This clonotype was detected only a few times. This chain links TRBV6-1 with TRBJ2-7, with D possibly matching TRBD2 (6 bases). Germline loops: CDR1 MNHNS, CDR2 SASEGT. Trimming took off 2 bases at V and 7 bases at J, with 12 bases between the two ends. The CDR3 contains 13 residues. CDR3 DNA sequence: TGTGCCAGCAGTGAATTGGAGGGCTGGGAGCAGTACTTC. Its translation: CASSELEGWEQYF.

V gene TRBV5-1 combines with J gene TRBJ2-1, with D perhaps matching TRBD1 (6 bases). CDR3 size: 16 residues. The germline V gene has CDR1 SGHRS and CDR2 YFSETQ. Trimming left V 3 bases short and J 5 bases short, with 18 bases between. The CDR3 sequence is CASSSYRAGLHNEQFF. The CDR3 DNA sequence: TGCGCCAGCAGCTCCTACAGGGCAGGCCTCCACAATGAGCAGTTCTTC. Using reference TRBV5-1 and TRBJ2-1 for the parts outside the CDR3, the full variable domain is KAGVTQTPRYLIKTRGQQVTLSCSPISGHRSVSWYQQTPGQGLQFLFEYFSETQRNKGNFPGRFSGRQFSNSRSEMNVSTLELGDSALYLCASSSYRAGLHNEQFFGPGTRLTVL.

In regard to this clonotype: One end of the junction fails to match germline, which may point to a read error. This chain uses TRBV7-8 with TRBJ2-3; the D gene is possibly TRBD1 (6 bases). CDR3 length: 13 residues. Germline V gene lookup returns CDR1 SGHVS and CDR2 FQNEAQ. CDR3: CAGSPQGDGTQYF. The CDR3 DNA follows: TGTGCCGGCAGCCCACAGGGAGACGGGACGCAGTATTTT.

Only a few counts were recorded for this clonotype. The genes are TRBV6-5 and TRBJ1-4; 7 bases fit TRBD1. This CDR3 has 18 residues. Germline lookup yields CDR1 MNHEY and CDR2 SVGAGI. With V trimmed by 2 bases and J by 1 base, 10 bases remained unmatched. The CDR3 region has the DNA TGTGCCAGCAGTTACGGGCTTGGACAGGTGATAACTAATGAAAAACTGTTTTTT. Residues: CASSYGLGQVITNEKLFF.

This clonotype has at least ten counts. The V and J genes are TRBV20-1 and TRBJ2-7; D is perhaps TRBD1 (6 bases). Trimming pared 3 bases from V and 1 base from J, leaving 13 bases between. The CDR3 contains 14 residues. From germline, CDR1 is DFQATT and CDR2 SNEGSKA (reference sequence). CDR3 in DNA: TGCAGTGCTAGTCCCGGCAGGGGTTCCTACGAGCAGTACTTC. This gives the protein CSASPGRGSYEQYF.

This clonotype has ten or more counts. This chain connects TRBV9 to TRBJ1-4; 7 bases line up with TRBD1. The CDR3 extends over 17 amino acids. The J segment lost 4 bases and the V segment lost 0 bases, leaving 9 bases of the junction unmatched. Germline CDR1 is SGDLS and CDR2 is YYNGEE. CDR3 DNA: TGTGCCAGCAGCGTAGGATCAGGGGGGGTTAGTAATGAAAAACTGTTTTTT. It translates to CASSVGSGGVSNEKLFF.

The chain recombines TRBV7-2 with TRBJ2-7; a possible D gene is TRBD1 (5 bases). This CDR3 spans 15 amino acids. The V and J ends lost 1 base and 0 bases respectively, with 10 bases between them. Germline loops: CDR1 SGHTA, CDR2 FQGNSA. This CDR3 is CASSLGRQISYEQYF. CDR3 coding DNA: TGTGCCAGCAGCTTAGGAAGACAGATCTCCTACGAGCAGTACTTC.

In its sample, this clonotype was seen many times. The CDR3 sequence: CASSLGTGPFGIQYF. CDR3 DNA: TGTGCCAGCAGTTTAGGGACAGGGCCTTTTGGCATTCAGTACTTC. The chain links TRBV6-5 to TRBJ2-4, with 9 positions matching TRBD1. J gave up 9 bases and V 4 bases, and 10 bases lay outside the gene matches. Germline V gene data show CDR1 as MNHEY and CDR2 as SVGAGI. This CDR3 contains 15 residues.

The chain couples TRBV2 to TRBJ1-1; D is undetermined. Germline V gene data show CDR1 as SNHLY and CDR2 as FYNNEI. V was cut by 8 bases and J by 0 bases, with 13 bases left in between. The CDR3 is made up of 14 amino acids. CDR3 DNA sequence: TGTGCCAGCGTGACGGGTCAGATGAACACTGAAGCTTTCTTT. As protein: CASVTGQMNTEAFF.

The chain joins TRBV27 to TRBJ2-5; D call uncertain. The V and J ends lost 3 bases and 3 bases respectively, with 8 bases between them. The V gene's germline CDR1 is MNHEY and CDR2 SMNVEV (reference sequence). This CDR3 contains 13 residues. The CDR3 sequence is CASSFVQKETQYF. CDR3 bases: TGTGCCAGCAGTTTTGTCCAAAAAGAGACCCAGTACTTC.

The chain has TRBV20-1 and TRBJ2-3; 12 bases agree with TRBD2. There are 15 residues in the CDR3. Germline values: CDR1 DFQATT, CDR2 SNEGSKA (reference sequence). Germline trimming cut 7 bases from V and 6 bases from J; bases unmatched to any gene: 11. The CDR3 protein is CSGEEASGRGDTQYF. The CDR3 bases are TGCAGTGGAGAAGAGGCTAGCGGGAGGGGGGATACGCAGTATTTT.

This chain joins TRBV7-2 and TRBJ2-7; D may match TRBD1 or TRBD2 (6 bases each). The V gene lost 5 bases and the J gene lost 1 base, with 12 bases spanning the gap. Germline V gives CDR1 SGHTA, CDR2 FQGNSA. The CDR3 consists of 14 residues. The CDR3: CASSRGRVSYEQYF. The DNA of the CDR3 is TGTGCCAGCAGCCGGGGGCGAGTGTCCTACGAGCAGTACTTC.